One sample yielded the 2 T cell receptor beta chains listed below, sequenced in a study of blood T cells in healthy people across ages. Using a J-beta primer mix together with a sample-barcoded 5' primer, a second PCR was run for about 6 to 11 cycles. TCRdb re-derived calls from the 5' RACE reads in MiXCR, one entry per CDR3 protein. The sample yields some 1.4 million distinct CDR3 sequences, approximately 42% seen once. The sequenced material came from blood. These receptors all come from a woman younger than 35 in good health.

This clonotype showed up just a few times. V is TRBV12-5 and J is TRBJ2-1, with TRBD2 as a possible D gene (5 bases). Germline-derived CDR1 and CDR2 are LGHNT and FRNRAP. The CDR3 consists of 15 residues. Trimming stripped 7 bases from V and 0 bases from J, with 13 bases between. The DNA for the CDR3 is TGTGCTAGTGCCGGAGGACCGAGCTCCTACAATGAGCAGTTCTTC. Encoded protein: CASAGGPSSYNEQFF.

CDR3 region: CASSLGQGLGDTQYF. The CDR3 region has the DNA TGCGCCAGCAGCTTGGGACAGGGTCTAGGAGATACGCAGTATTTT. The rearrangement uses TRBV5-1 and TRBJ2-3, with 7 positions matching TRBD1. CDR1 is SGHRS and CDR2 is YFSETQ in the germline V gene. The CDR3 has 15 amino acids. V was clipped by 0 bases and J by 5 bases; unmatched bases: 6. The variable domain in full, completed from reference TRBV5-1 and TRBJ2-3, reads KAGVTQTPRYLIKTRGQQVTLSCSPISGHRSVSWYQQTPGQGLQFLFEYFSETQRNKGNFPGRFSGRQFSNSRSEMNVSTLELGDSALYLCASSLGQGLGDTQYFGPGTRLTVL.